The 30 T cell receptor beta chains below all came from one sample that was sequenced in a study of blood T cell repertoires in COVID-19. Produced via immunoSEQ multiplex PCR; TCRdb's table is partial and in-frame only. The sample lists about 180,000 clones, more than 70% seen once, with 15% to 20% in the top ten. Input material: peripheral blood. Source of these receptors: a person aged 70 to 85 with COVID-19, enrolled during active disease.

This clone was counted between two and nine times. The gene calls are TRBV5-1 and TRBJ2-3, with 13 bases identical to TRBD2. Germline trimming cut 4 bases from V and 2 bases from J; bases unmatched to any gene: 10. CDR1 is SGHRS and CDR2 is YFSETQ in the germline V gene. The CDR3 covers 18 residues. CDR3 in DNA: TGCGCCAGCAGCGTGGGACTAGCGGGAAACCGATTCACAGATACGCAGTATTTT. Protein product: CASSVGLAGNRFTDTQYF.

The chain combines TRBV7-3 with TRBJ2-3; D remains unclear. Germline assignment: CDR1 SGHTA and CDR2 FQGTGA. This CDR3 contains 15 residues. With 6 bases removed from V and 1 base from J, the gap between germline ends came to 14 bases. The CDR3 DNA sequence: TGTGCCAGCAGGAGTGCAGGATCCCGCACAGATACGCAGTATTTT. It encodes CASRSAGSRTDTQYF. The entire variable domain, with the rest obtained from reference TRBV7-3 and TRBJ2-3, is as follows: GAGVSQTPSNKVTEKGKYVELRCDPISGHTALYWYRQSLGQGPEFLIYFQGTGAADDSGLPNDRFFAVRPEGSVSTLKIQRTERGDSAVYLCASRSAGSRTDTQYFGPGTRLTVL.

CDR3 residues: CASSFRRTDESNNSPLHF. The CDR3, as DNA: TGTGCCAGCAGTTTCAGGCGGACAGACGAATCAAATAATTCACCCCTCCACTTT. The chain couples TRBV11-2 to TRBJ1-6, with D possibly matching TRBD1 (6 bases). Looked up from germline, CDR1 is SGHAT and CDR2 is FQNNGV. V lost 6 bases to trimming and J lost 5 bases, with 23 bases between them. The length of the CDR3 is 18 residues.

J is TRBJ2-7 and V is TRBV2; the D gene is possibly TRBD1 (5 bases). Trimming removed 4 bases from V and 7 bases from J, with 14 bases in between. Germline V CDR1 and CDR2: SNHLY, FYNNEI. The CDR3 totals 13 residues. Written as DNA, the CDR3 is TGTGCCAGCAGTGGGACCCTCTCAGGGGAGCAGTACTTC. The encoded protein is CASSGTLSGEQYF. Combining the CDR3 with reference TRBV2 and TRBJ2-7 gives the whole variable domain EPEVTQTPSHQVTQMGQEVILRCVPISNHLYFYWYRQILGQKVEFLVSFYNNEISEKSEIFDDQFSVERPDGSNFTLKIRSTKLEDSAMYFCASSGTLSGEQYFGPGTRLTVT.

The gene calls are TRBV29-1 and TRBJ1-1; no definite D call. CDR1 SQVTM and CDR2 ANQGSEA come from the germline V gene. CDR3 length equals 14 residues. V was pared by 5 bases and J by 1 base, with 14 bases between. The CDR3 protein is CSVQRARGNTEAFF. CDR3 DNA: TGCAGCGTTCAGAGGGCCCGGGGGAACACTGAAGCTTTCTTT.

The rearrangement uses TRBV6-5 and TRBJ1-2; perhaps TRBD1 as D (5 bases). Germline CDR1 and CDR2: MNHEY and SVGAGI. The CDR3 has 11 amino acids. V was clipped by 11 bases and J by 3 bases, with 10 bases between them. The CDR3 protein is CALGRDYGYTF. CDR3 sequence (DNA): TGTGCCTTAGGCAGGGACTATGGCTACACCTTC.

The chain combines TRBV3-1 (or the pseudogene TRBV3-2) with TRBJ1-5; the D is unclear. The CDR3 runs 15 residues. Germline V CDR1 and CDR2: LGHDT, YNNKEL (reference sequence). Trimming left V 4 bases short and J 11 bases short, with 21 bases between. In DNA, the CDR3 is TGTGCCAGCAGCCCTGAGGGCTGGGCCCAGTTGACCCAGCATTTT. Its translation: CASSPEGWAQLTQHF.

This clone was counted a few times. V usage is TRBV19 and J usage is TRBJ2-3; D ambiguous. CDR3 size: 12 residues. The germline CDR1 and CDR2 sequences are LNHDA and SQIVND (reference sequence). Trimming removed 4 bases from V and 6 bases from J, with 8 bases in between. The CDR3 nucleotides are TGTGCCAGTAGTAGTATCCGGGATACGCAGTATTTT. This sequence encodes CASSSIRDTQYF.

This clone has more than one count but fewer than ten. The final CDR3 position lacks the conserved phenylalanine or tryptophan, pointing to a likely read error. Because the CDR3's place on the DNA is in doubt, the DNA is left out and the CDR3 is given as listed by TCRdb. The chain combines TRBV18 with TRBJ1-1. The CDR3 sequence runs 14 residues, both termini included. Germline lookup yields CDR1 KGHSH and CDR2 LQKENI. CDR3 region: CASSPDGTVEREEI.

This clone occurred a few times. The chain couples TRBV5-5 to TRBJ1-5; unclear D gene. Between the trimmed V and J ends, which lost 0 bases and 9 bases, there was a span of 10 bases. The germline gives CDR1 SGHKS, CDR2 YYEKEE (reference sequence). The CDR3 length is 13 residues. DNA for the CDR3: TGTGCCAGCAGCTTGGATCGGGGTAGGCCCCAGCATTTT. It yields the protein CASSLDRGRPQHF. The full variable domain, completed using reference TRBV5-5 and TRBJ1-5, is DAGVTQSPTHLIKTRGQQVTLRCSPISGHKSVSWYQQVLGQGPQFIFQYYEKEERGRGNFPDRFSARQFPNYSSELNVNALLLGDSALYLCASSLDRGRPQHFGDGTRLSIL.

The gene calls are TRBV6-5 and TRBJ2-1; 12 positions agree with TRBD2. The V gene's germline CDR1 is MNHEY and CDR2 SVGAGI. The CDR3 is made up of 14 amino acids. J was trimmed by 15 bases and V by 8 bases; bases with no gene match: 14. The CDR3 spells CASLTLAGGSFLFF. In nucleotides, the CDR3 is TGTGCCAGCCTTACCCTAGCGGGAGGGTCGTTCCTGTTCTTC.

In its sample, this clone was seen once. The CDR3 DNA reads TGTGCCAGCAGTTCTGGGGGGCAGCCCCAGCATTTT. It is translated as CASSSGGQPQHF. The chain couples TRBV28 to TRBJ1-5, with D tentatively TRBD1 (5 bases). The length of the CDR3 is 12 residues. V was clipped by 4 bases and J by 7 bases, with 8 bases between them. Germline CDR1 and CDR2: MDHEN and SYDVKM.

A few counts support this clone. This chain joins TRBV7-9 and TRBJ1-5; 7 positions agree with TRBD1. CDR1 is SEHNR, CDR2 FQNEAQ, per germline (reference sequence). The CDR3 contains 16 residues. V was clipped by 4 bases and J by 4 bases; unmatched bases: 10. The CDR3 nucleotides read TGTGCCAGCAGCTCAGTAGATCTACAGGGGAATCAGCCCCAGCATTTT. Translated: CASSSVDLQGNQPQHF.

The genes are TRBV7-3 and TRBJ1-5; TRBD1 aligns across 9 bases. CDR1 is SGHTA and CDR2 is FQGTGA in the germline V gene. This CDR3 has 16 residues. The V and J ends lost 3 bases and 4 bases, in that order; junction bases with no gene match: 7. CDR3 region: CASSLTQTGGNQPQHF. The CDR3 DNA follows: TGTGCCAGCAGCTTGACCCAGACAGGGGGGAATCAGCCCCAGCATTTT. Variable domain in full (rest from reference TRBV7-3 and TRBJ1-5): GAGVSQTPSNKVTEKGKYVELRCDPISGHTALYWYRQSLGQGPEFLIYFQGTGAADDSGLPNDRFFAVRPEGSVSTLKIQRTERGDSAVYLCASSLTQTGGNQPQHFGDGTRLSIL.

The rearrangement joins TRBV7-8 to TRBJ1-2, with D possibly matching TRBD1 (6 bases). The CDR3 totals 15 residues. The germline V gene has CDR1 SGHVS and CDR2 FQNEAQ. The V and J ends lost 0 bases and 2 bases respectively, with 10 bases between them. The chain's CDR3 is CASSLAAGQNYGYTF. DNA for the CDR3: TGTGCCAGCAGCTTAGCGGCCGGACAGAACTATGGCTACACCTTC.

This rearrangement joins TRBV19 to TRBJ2-5, with D possibly being TRBD2 (7 bases). This CDR3 is built from 13 residues. V lost 7 bases and J lost 7, with 16 bases in between. CDR1 LNHDA and CDR2 SQIVND come from the germline V gene (reference sequence). The CDR3 region is CASTPGQRGTQYF. DNA for the CDR3: TGTGCCAGTACCCCAGGACAGCGGGGGACCCAGTACTTC.

This clone has only a few counts. The chain combines TRBV19 with TRBJ2-7; 7 positions match TRBD1. Germline lookup yields CDR1 LNHDA and CDR2 SQIVND (reference sequence). The V segment lost 5 bases and the J segment 7 bases; nucleotides outside the gene matches: 17. The CDR3 consists of 16 residues. Here the CDR3 DNA reads TGTGCCAGTAGTCCCCGGACAGGAGAAAAGAGGGGGGAGCAGTACTTC. It is translated as CASSPRTGEKRGEQYF.

The V gene is TRBV9, the J gene TRBJ2-1; TRBD2 matches 14 bases. V gave up 4 bases and J gave up 8 bases; unmatched junction bases: 5. Per the germline V gene, CDR1 is SGDLS and CDR2 is YYNGEE. This CDR3 spans 15 amino acids. The CDR3 sequence is CASSPGTSGGDEQFF. CDR3 DNA sequence: TGTGCCAGCAGCCCCGGGACTAGCGGGGGAGATGAGCAGTTCTTC.

CDR3 nucleotide sequence: TGCGCCAGCAGCCAAGATCTGATCACTAGCGGCCTTGCAGATACGCAGTATTTT. This encodes CASSQDLITSGLADTQYF. V is TRBV4-3 and J is TRBJ2-3, with TRBD2 matching over 8 bases. The length of the CDR3 is 18 residues. In germline, CDR1 is LGHNA, CDR2 YSLEER. V was clipped by 0 bases and J by 4 bases; unmatched bases: 12.

As concerns this clone: The identical CDR3 is also encoded by other nucleotide sequences in the sample. The chain links TRBV5-1 to TRBJ1-1, with a tentative D call TRBD1 (6 bases). The CDR3 consists of 13 residues. Germline-derived CDR1 and CDR2 are SGHRS and YFSETQ. V lost 4 bases to trimming and J lost 2 bases, with 9 bases between them. The CDR3 sequence: CASSQQGNTEAFF. The CDR3 DNA reads as TGCGCCAGCAGCCAACAGGGAAACACTGAAGCTTTCTTT.

This rearrangement joins TRBV5-4 to TRBJ1-1; D call uncertain. The CDR3 totals 14 residues. Trimming removed 0 bases from V and 1 base from J, with 7 bases in between. Germline V lookup: CDR1 SGHNT, CDR2 YYREEE (reference sequence). The CDR3: CASSLGPANTEAFF. Written as DNA, the CDR3 is TGTGCCAGCAGCTTGGGGCCCGCGAACACTGAAGCTTTCTTT.

The CDR3 DNA reads as TGTGCCAGCAGTGCGACCGGACAGGAGGGACCCACATTTGAGACCCAGTACTTC. Translation gives CASSATGQEGPTFETQYF. This chain connects TRBV6-2 or TRBV6-3 to TRBJ2-5; D possibly corresponds to TRBD1 (7 bases). Trimming left V 5 bases short and J 5 bases short, with 27 bases between. This CDR3 has 18 amino acids. Germline values: CDR1 MNHEY, CDR2 SVGEGT.

The chain has TRBV27 and TRBJ2-1; 8 positions match TRBD2. V dropped 3 bases and J dropped 3; count of bases not matched to a gene: 4. This CDR3 has 15 residues. CDR1 and CDR2 (germline): MNHEY, SMNVEV (reference sequence). The CDR3 nucleotides are TGTGCCAGCAGTTTGGAGCGGGGGAGCTACAATGAGCAGTTCTTC. As protein: CASSLERGSYNEQFF.

V is TRBV5-1 and J is TRBJ2-1; 8 positions agree with TRBD1. The CDR3 runs to 12 residues. Germline V CDR1 and CDR2: SGHRS, YFSETQ. V was clipped by 5 bases and J by 6 bases; unmatched bases: 1. The CDR3 DNA reads as TGCGCCAGCAGGGACAGGGTCAATGAGCAGTTCTTC. Encoded protein: CASRDRVNEQFF.

This chain uses TRBV3-1 (or the pseudogene TRBV3-2) with TRBJ2-2; D is ambiguous. The CDR3 extends over 16 amino acids. Germline V lookup: CDR1 LGHDT, CDR2 YNNKEL (reference sequence). Trimming cost V 1 base and J 1 base, with 10 bases left between them. The CDR3: CASSQVGPGNTGELFF. CDR3 coding DNA: TGTGCCAGCAGCCAAGTCGGCCCAGGGAACACCGGGGAGCTGTTTTTT.

In DNA, the CDR3 is TGTGCCAGTAGTATCCAAGCCTCCGAGCAGTACTTC. Residues: CASSIQASEQYF. The gene calls are TRBV19 and TRBJ2-7; D is unresolved. Germline assignment: CDR1 LNHDA and CDR2 SQIVND (reference sequence). The CDR3 is 12 amino acids. Trimming removed 3 bases from V and 6 bases from J, with 9 bases in between.

The chain couples TRBV7-2 to TRBJ1-5; D gene ambiguous. The germline V gene has CDR1 SGHTA and CDR2 FQGNSA. This CDR3 contains 18 residues. The V end was cut by 4 bases, the J end by 0 bases, with 19 bases between. The CDR3 nucleotides are TGTGCCAGCAGCTCCAGGCCCCTTACGGAAAATAGCAATCAGCCCCAGCATTTT. Translated, it gives CASSSRPLTENSNQPQHF.

This chain links TRBV30 with TRBJ2-7; D is unclear. Germline V gene sequence: CDR1 GTSNPN, CDR2 SVGIG (reference sequence). V was pared by 6 bases and J by 4 bases, with 16 bases between. The CDR3 loop spans 13 amino acids. The CDR3 DNA sequence: TGTGCCTGTTCAGGATCCATCTTTTACGAGCAGTACTTC. It yields the protein CACSGSIFYEQYF.

The chain links TRBV5-1 to TRBJ2-1; D possibly corresponds to TRBD2 (6 bases). CDR1 and CDR2 (germline): SGHRS, YFSETQ. The CDR3 consists of 14 residues. V lost 2 bases and J 6 bases, leaving 12 bases between the germline ends. The CDR3 region is CASSLIAAANEQFF. Here the CDR3 DNA reads TGCGCCAGCAGCTTAATAGCGGCGGCCAATGAGCAGTTCTTC.

The chain combines TRBV5-6 with TRBJ1-1; D is perhaps TRBD1 (5 bases). In germline, CDR1 is SGHDT, CDR2 YYEEEE. This CDR3 region has 15 residues. V gave up 2 bases and J gave up 0 bases, with 11 bases separating them. The CDR3 spells CASSFDSSLNTEAFF. The DNA of the CDR3 is TGTGCCAGCAGCTTCGACAGCTCATTGAACACTGAAGCTTTCTTT.